This T cell receptor (beta chain) was obtained from a study of blood T cells in healthy people across ages. Study-level findings and limits: Estimates of diversity drawn from one million T cells were considered underestimates. Naive T cell percentage and TCR beta diversity correlated strongly.

The use of a sample-barcoded 5' primer and a J-beta primer mix characterized a second PCR of about 7 to 12 cycles. In TCRdb, the 5' RACE reads were re-called with MiXCR into one record per CDR3 protein. Altogether roughly 1,500,000 distinct CDR3 sequences are present, around two fifths being singletons, with the ten largest covering under 8%. Of note for this clonotype: What it recognizes is unknown.

V was cut by 2 bases and J by 3 bases, with 8 bases left in between. The CDR3 length is 13 residues. Germline V gives CDR1 DFQATT, CDR2 SNEGSKA (reference sequence). The source material was blood. The chain combines TRBV20-1 with TRBJ1-3; D not resolved. This receptor was obtained from a woman aged 18-35 years in good health. This CDR3 reads CSARPSGGNTIYF. CDR3 nucleotide sequence: TGCAGTGCTAGACCGTCGGGTGGAAACACCATATATTTT.